The 15 T cell receptor beta chains reported below all come from one sample, sequenced in a study of T-cell reconstitution after alpha-beta-depleted transplantation in children. The library targeted TCRbeta and was prepared with unique molecular identifiers. One entry per CDR3 protein, called by TCRdb with MiXCR from the PCR reads. The sample includes about 360,000 distinct CDR3 sequences, less than 15% of them seen just once. This material consisted of PBMCs, taken from the stem cell graft. These receptors all come from a human donor who donated a stem cell graft to a child with Fanconi anemia.

Comment on this clonotype: Being one base from a much bigger clone, this may be a read error. The chain is built from TRBV11-1 and TRBJ2-2; TRBD2 might be the D (6 bases). Germline values: CDR1 SGHAT, CDR2 FQDESV (reference sequence). The CDR3 length is 16 residues. CDR3 sequence reads: CDSSSPRGGNTGELFF. CDR3 DNA: TGTGACAGCAGCTCGCCCCGGGGAGGGAACACCGGGGAGCTGTTTTTT.

This clonotype was seen many times. The chain links TRBV6-1 to TRBJ2-3; perhaps D is TRBD1 or TRBD2 (6 bases each). Germline values: CDR1 MNHNS, CDR2 SASEGT. This CDR3 region has 17 residues. Trimming shortened V by 3 bases and J by 2 bases, and 18 bases separated the two germline ends. This chain's CDR3 is CASSDLGRGLVTDTQYF. Here the CDR3 DNA reads TGTGCCAGCAGTGACTTGGGCCGGGGGCTTGTCACAGATACGCAGTATTTT.

The chain employs TRBV12-3 or TRBV12-4 and TRBJ1-1; D might be TRBD1 (6 bases). V was clipped by 8 bases and J by 1 base, with 11 bases between them. The CDR3 has 13 residues. The CDR3 spells CASFQGGNTEAFF. The CDR3 DNA reads as TGTGCCAGCTTCCAAGGGGGGAACACTGAAGCTTTCTTT.

This clonotype has ten or more counts. This rearrangement joins TRBV2 to TRBJ1-1, with TRBD1 as a possible D gene (6 bases). The germline CDR1 and CDR2 sequences are SNHLY and FYNNEI. This CDR3 has 14 amino acids. Trimming removed 3 bases at V and 9 bases at J, with 17 bases between. CDR3 loop: CASSENRDTKQAFF. DNA for the CDR3: TGTGCCAGCAGTGAGAACCGGGACACCAAACAAGCTTTCTTT.

This clonotype was seen ten or more times. The chain links TRBV4-3 to TRBJ1-1, with D possibly TRBD1 on 5 matching bases. With 5 bases removed from V and 1 base from J, the gap between germline ends came to 8 bases. The CDR3 sequence is 13 residues long. Germline V gives CDR1 LGHNA, CDR2 YSLEER. CDR3 sequence reads: CASSRGENTEAFF. The CDR3 bases are TGCGCCAGCAGCAGGGGAGAGAACACTGAAGCTTTCTTT.

In its sample, this clonotype was seen a few times. The chain has TRBV7-2 and TRBJ2-3; D might be TRBD2 (5 bases). The CDR3 runs to 15 residues. The ends were cut back, 5 bases at V and 5 bases at J, with 17 bases in the middle. Germline assignment: CDR1 SGHTA and CDR2 FQGNSA. This chain's CDR3 is CASSTSNTRVDTQYF. In DNA form, the CDR3 reads TGTGCCAGCAGCACTTCAAATACTAGGGTAGATACGCAGTATTTT.

This clonotype came up many times. The chain uses TRBV29-1 and TRBJ2-1; 12 bases map to TRBD2. V was pared by 2 bases and J by 14 bases, with 4 bases of the junction left unmatched. The CDR3 loop spans 12 amino acids. The V gene's germline CDR1 is SQVTM and CDR2 ANQGSEA. The CDR3 here is CSVELAGGPKFF. The CDR3 nucleotides read TGCAGCGTTGAACTAGCGGGGGGGCCGAAGTTCTTC.

V is TRBV7-2 and J is TRBJ2-1; 8 bases line up with TRBD2. The V segment lost 1 base and the J segment 12 bases; nucleotides outside the gene matches: 11. Germline loops: CDR1 SGHTA, CDR2 FQGNSA. This CDR3 is built from 15 residues. The CDR3 region has the DNA TGTGCCAGCAGCTTAGAGCGGGGGACTACCCGACGGCAGTTCTTC. Amino acids: CASSLERGTTRRQFF.

This clonotype was picked up a small number of times. The chain joins TRBV2 to TRBJ2-3; 13 nucleotides align to TRBD2. The CDR3 extends over 17 amino acids. Looked up from germline, CDR1 is SNHLY and CDR2 is FYNNEI. Trimming took 4 bases from V and 0 from J; bases not matched to a gene: 4. CDR3 nucleotides: TGTGCCAGCAGTGGACTAGCGGGGGGTACTAGCACAGATACGCAGTATTTT. It is translated as CASSGLAGGTSTDTQYF.

The chain combines TRBV6-1 with TRBJ2-3; 13 nucleotides align to TRBD2. The CDR3 contains 17 residues. The J segment lost 2 bases and the V segment lost 5 bases, leaving 7 bases of the junction unmatched. Germline V lookup: CDR1 MNHNS, CDR2 SASEGT. This chain's CDR3 is CASSPTGTSGVTDTQYF. DNA for the CDR3: TGTGCCAGCAGTCCGACCGGGACTAGCGGGGTCACAGATACGCAGTATTTT.

This clonotype has a handful of counts. V usage is TRBV9 and J usage is TRBJ2-3; D tentatively reads TRBD1 or TRBD2 (5 bases each). The CDR3 is 15 residues long. Looked up from germline, CDR1 is SGDLS and CDR2 is YYNGEE. V dropped 0 bases and J dropped 1 base, with 9 bases sitting between them. CDR3 sequence (DNA): TGTGCCAGCAGCGTAGTTCCGGGACGCACAGATACGCAGTATTTT. It yields the protein CASSVVPGRTDTQYF.

This clonotype was found many times. This sequence joins TRBV12-3 or TRBV12-4 and TRBJ2-7; 9 bases line up with TRBD2. This CDR3 is built from 14 residues. V trimming: 6 bases; J trimming: 6 bases; junction bases outside the gene matches: 9. The CDR3 region is CASSPPGLATEQYF. The CDR3, as DNA: TGTGCCAGCAGCCCGCCTGGACTAGCGACCGAGCAGTACTTC.

A few counts support this clonotype. V and J are TRBV12-3 or TRBV12-4 and TRBJ2-1; 7 nucleotides align to TRBD1. Trimming at V came to 6 bases and at J to 4 bases, leaving 9 bases not matched to a gene. This CDR3 spans 15 amino acids. The CDR3 reads CASRPGQNLYNEQFF. The CDR3 coding sequence is TGTGCCAGCAGACCGGGACAGAACCTATACAATGAGCAGTTCTTC.

In this sample, this clonotype turned up many times. This chain connects TRBV28 to TRBJ1-1; D unresolved. CDR1 and CDR2 (germline): MDHEN, SYDVKM. With 7 bases removed from V and 2 bases from J, the gap between germline ends came to 5 bases. The CDR3 is 11 amino acids. The CDR3 loop is CASKINTEAFF. The CDR3 DNA reads TGTGCCAGCAAGATCAACACTGAAGCTTTCTTT.

The chain has TRBV12-3 or TRBV12-4 and TRBJ1-1; D remains unclear. The V gene lost 5 bases and the J gene lost 1 base, with 11 bases spanning the gap. This CDR3 has 14 amino acids. CDR3 protein: CASSRGRPNTEAFF. The DNA of the CDR3 is TGTGCCAGCAGTAGAGGACGGCCGAACACTGAAGCTTTCTTT.